This TCR beta chain was documented in a study of CD8+ T cells in alopecia areata. As the sequencing template, cDNA was produced by extracting RNA and reverse transcribing it. TCRdb's table, derived via immunoSEQ multiplex PCR, lists solely in-frame clones and lacks some. The table shows about 210,000 clones, with approximately 38% occurring only once. The treatment denotes: oral pan-JAK inhibitor, 5-10 mg twice daily. Looked up from germline, CDR1 is SGHRS and CDR2 is YFSETQ. V lost 7 bases and J 5 bases, leaving 17 bases between the germline ends. The CDR3 spans 14 residues. This chain joins TRBV5-1 and TRBJ2-3, with D possibly being TRBD2 (5 bases). This receptor was obtained from a human donor with alopecia areata. The starting material was CD4+ T cells sorted from blood, obtained between weeks 30 and 35, from a patient treated with tofacitinib. The CDR3 is CASAPGLPEDTQYF. The CDR3 coding sequence is TGCGCCAGCGCACCAGGACTCCCGGAAGATACGCAGTATTTT.